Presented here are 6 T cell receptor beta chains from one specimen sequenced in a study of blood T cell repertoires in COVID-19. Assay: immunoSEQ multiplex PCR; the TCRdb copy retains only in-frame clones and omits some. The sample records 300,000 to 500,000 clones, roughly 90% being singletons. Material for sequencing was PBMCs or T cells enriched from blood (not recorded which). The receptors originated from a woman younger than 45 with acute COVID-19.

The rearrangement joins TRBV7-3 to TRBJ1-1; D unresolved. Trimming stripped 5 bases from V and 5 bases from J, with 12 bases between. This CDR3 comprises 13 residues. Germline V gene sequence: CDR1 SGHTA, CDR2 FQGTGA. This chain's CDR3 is CASSQTPGTEAFF. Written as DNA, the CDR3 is TGTGCCAGCAGCCAGACACCGGGGACTGAAGCTTTCTTT. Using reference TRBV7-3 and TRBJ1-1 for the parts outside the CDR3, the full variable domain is GAGVSQTPSNKVTEKGKYVELRCDPISGHTALYWYRQSLGQGPEFLIYFQGTGAADDSGLPNDRFFAVRPEGSVSTLKIQRTERGDSAVYLCASSQTPGTEAFFGQGTRLTVV.

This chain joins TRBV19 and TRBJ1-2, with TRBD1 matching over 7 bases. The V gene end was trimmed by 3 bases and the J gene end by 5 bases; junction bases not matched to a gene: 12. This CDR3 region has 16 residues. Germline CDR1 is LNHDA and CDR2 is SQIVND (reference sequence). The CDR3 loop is CASSIAPGQLLYGYTF. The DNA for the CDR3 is TGTGCCAGTAGTATTGCCCCGGGACAGTTGCTTTATGGCTACACCTTC.

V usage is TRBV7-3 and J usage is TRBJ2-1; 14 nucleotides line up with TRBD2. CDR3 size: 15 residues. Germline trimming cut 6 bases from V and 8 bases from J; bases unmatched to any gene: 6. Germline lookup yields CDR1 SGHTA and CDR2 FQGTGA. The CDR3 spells CASSGTSGGRDEQFF. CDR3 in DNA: TGTGCCAGCAGTGGGACTAGCGGGGGCCGGGATGAGCAGTTCTTC. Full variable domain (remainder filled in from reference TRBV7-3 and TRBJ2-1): GAGVSQTPSNKVTEKGKYVELRCDPISGHTALYWYRQSLGQGPEFLIYFQGTGAADDSGLPNDRFFAVRPEGSVSTLKIQRTERGDSAVYLCASSGTSGGRDEQFFGPGTRLTVL.

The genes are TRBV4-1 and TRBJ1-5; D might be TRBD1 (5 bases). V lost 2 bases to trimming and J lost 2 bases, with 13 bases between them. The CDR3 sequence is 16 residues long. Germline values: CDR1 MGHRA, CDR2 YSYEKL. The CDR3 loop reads CASSQFAGNRNQPQHF. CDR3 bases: TGCGCCAGCAGCCAATTTGCAGGGAACCGCAATCAGCCCCAGCATTTT.

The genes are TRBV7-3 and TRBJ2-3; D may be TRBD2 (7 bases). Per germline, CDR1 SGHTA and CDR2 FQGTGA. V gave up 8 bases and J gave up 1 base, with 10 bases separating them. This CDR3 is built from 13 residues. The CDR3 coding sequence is TGTGCCAGCGGGGGGGGCGGCACAGATACGCAGTATTTT. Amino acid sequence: CASGGGGTDTQYF.

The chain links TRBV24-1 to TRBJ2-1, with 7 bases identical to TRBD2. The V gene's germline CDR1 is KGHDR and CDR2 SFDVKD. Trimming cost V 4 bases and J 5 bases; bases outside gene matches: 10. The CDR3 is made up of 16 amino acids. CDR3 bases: TGTGCCACCAGTGACCCGTCGGGACTACGAAACAATGAGCAGTTCTTC. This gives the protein CATSDPSGLRNNEQFF.